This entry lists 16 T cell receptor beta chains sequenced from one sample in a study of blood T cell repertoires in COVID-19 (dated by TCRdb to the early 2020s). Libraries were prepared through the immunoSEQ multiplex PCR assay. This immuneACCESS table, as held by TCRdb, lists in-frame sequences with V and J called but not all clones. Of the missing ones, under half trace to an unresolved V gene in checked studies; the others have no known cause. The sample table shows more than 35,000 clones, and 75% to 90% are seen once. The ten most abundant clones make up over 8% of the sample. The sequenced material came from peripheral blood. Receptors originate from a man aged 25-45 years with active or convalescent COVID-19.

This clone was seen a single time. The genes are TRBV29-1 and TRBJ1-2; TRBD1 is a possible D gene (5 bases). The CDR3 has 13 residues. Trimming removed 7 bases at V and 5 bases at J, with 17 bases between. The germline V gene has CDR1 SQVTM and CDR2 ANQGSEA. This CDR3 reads CSDRQQVGYGYTF. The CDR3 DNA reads TGCAGCGACCGTCAACAGGTGGGGTATGGCTACACCTTC.

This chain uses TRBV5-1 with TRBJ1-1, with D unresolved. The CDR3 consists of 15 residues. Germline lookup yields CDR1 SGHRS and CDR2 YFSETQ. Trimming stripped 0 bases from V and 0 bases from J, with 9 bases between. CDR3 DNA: TGCGCCAGCAGCTTGGTCCCGGGGTTGAACACTGAAGCTTTCTTT. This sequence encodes CASSLVPGLNTEAFF.

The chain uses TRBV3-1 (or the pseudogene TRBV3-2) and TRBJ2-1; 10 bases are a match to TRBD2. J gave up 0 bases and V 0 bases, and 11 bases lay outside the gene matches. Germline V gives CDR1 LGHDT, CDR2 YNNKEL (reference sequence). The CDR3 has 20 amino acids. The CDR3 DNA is TGTGCCAGCAGCCAAGAACCTAGCGGGGGACTTTCGAGCTCCTACAATGAGCAGTTCTTC. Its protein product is CASSQEPSGGLSSSYNEQFF.

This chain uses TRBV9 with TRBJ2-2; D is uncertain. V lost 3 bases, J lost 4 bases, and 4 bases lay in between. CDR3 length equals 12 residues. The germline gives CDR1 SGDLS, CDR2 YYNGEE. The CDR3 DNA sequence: TGTGCCAGCAGCGCCCTCACCGGGGAGCTGTTTTTT. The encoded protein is CASSALTGELFF.

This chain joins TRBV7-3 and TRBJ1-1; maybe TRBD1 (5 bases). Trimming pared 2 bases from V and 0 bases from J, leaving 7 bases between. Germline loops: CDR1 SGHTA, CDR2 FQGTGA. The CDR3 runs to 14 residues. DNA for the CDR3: TGTGCCAGCAGCTTAGGGGGGATGAACACTGAAGCTTTCTTT. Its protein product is CASSLGGMNTEAFF.

This chain's CDR3 is CASSQDLIGQGGGYTF. CDR3 nucleotides: TGCGCCAGCAGCCAAGATTTAATCGGGCAGGGCGGCGGCTACACCTTC. The chain recombines TRBV4-3 with TRBJ1-2; D perhaps matches TRBD1 (5 bases). The germline gives CDR1 LGHNA, CDR2 YSLEER. The V end lost 0 bases, the J end lost 8 bases, and 19 bases lay between the germline ends. The CDR3 is made up of 16 amino acids.

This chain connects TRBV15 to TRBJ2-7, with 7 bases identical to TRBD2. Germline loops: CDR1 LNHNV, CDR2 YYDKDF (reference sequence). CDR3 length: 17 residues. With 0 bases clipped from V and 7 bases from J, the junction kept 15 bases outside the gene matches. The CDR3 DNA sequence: TGTGCCACCAGCAGAGATGGATGGGGACTACCCCTTATAGAGCAGTACGTC. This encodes CATSRDGWGLPLIEQYV.

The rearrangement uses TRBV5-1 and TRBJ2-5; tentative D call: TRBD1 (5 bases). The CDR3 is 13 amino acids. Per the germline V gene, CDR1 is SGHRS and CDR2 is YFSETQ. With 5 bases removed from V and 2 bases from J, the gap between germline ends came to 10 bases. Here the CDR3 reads CASRFREQETQYF. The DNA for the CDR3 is TGCGCCAGCAGGTTCAGGGAACAAGAGACCCAGTACTTC.

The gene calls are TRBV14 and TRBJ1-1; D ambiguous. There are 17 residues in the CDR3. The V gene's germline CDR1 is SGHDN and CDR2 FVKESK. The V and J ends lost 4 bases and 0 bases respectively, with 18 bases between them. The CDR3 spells CASSPRTKISVNTEAFF. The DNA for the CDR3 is TGTGCCAGCAGCCCCCGAACTAAGATATCGGTGAACACTGAAGCTTTCTTT. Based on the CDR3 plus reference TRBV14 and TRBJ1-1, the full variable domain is EAGVTQFPSHSVIEKGQTVTLRCDPISGHDNLYWYRRVMGKEIKFLLHFVKESKQDESGMPNNRFLAERTGGTYSTLKVQPAELEDSGVYFCASSPRTKISVNTEAFFGQGTRLTVV.

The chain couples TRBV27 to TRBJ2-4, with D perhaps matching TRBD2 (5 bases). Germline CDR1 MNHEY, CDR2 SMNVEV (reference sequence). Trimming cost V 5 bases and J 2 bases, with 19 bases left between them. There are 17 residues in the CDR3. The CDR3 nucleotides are TGTGCCAGCAGTCCGGATGACGCGACGGGAACCAAAAACATTCAGTACTTC. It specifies CASSPDDATGTKNIQYF.

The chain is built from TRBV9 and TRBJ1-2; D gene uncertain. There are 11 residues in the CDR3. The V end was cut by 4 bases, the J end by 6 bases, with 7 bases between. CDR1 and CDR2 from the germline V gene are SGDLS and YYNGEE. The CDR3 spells CASSYGNGYTF. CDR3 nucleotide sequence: TGTGCCAGCAGCTACGGGAATGGCTACACCTTC.

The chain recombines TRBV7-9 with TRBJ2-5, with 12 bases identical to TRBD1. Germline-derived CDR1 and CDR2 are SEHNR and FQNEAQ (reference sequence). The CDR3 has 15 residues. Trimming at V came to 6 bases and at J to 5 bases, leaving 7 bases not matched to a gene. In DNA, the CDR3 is TGTGCCAGCAGGACCGGGACAGGGGGCTTGGAGACCCAGTACTTC. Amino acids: CASRTGTGGLETQYF.

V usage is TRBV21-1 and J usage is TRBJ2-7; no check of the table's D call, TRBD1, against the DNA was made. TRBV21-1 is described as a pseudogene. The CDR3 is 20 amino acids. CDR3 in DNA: TGTGCCAGCAGCAAAGGACAGGGGACCGATCACGACAATTCCCCCTACGAGCAGTACGTC. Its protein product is CASSKGQGTDHDNSPYEQYV.

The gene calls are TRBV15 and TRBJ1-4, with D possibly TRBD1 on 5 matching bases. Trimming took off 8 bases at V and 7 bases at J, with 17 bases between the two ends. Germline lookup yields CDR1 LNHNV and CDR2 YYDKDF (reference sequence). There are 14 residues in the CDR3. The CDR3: CATSSGFGGEKLFF. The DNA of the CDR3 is TGTGCCACCTCCTCAGGGTTCGGGGGTGAAAAACTGTTTTTT.

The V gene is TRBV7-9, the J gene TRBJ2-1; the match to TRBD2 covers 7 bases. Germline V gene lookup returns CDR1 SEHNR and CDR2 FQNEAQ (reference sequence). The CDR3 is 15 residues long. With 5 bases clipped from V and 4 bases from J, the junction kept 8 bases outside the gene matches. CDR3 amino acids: CASSPGLVFYNEQFF. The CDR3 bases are TGTGCCAGCAGCCCTGGACTAGTCTTTTACAATGAGCAGTTCTTC. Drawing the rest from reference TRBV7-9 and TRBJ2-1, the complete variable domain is DTGVSQNPRHKITKRGQNVTFRCDPISEHNRLYWYRQTLGQGPEFLTYFQNEAQLEKSRLLSDRFSAERPKGSFSTLEIQRTEQGDSAMYLCASSPGLVFYNEQFFGPGTRLTVL.

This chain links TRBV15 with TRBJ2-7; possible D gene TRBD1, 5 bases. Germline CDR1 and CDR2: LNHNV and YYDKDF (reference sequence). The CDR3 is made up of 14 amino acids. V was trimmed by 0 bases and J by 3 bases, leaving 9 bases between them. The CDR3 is CATSRDRVNYEQYV. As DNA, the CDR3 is TGTGCCACCAGCAGAGACAGGGTAAACTACGAGCAGTACGTC.